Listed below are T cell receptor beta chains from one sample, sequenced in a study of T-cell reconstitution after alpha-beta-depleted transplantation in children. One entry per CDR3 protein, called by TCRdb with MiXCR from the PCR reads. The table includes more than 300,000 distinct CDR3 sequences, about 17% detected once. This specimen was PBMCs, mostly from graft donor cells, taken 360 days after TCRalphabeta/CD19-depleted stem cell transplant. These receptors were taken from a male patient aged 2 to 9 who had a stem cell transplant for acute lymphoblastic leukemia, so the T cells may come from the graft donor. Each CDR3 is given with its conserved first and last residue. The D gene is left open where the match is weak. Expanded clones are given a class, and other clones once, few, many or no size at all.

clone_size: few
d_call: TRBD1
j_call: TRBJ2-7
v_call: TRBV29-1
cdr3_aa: CSVEGQGVYEQYF
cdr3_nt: TGCAGCGTTGAGGGACAGGGGGTCTACGAGCAGTACTTC

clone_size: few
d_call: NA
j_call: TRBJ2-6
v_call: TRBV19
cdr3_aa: CGTSSGANVLTF
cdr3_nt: TGTGGAACGAGCTCTGGGGCCAACGTCCTGACTTTC

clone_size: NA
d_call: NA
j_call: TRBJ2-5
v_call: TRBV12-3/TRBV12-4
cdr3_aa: CASKAGQETQYF
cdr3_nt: TGTGCCAGCAAGGCTGGCCAAGAGACCCAGTACTTC

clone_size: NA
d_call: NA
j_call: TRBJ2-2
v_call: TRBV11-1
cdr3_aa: CASSFVKGWPAVSAGELFF
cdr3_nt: TGTGCCAGCAGCTTCGTTAAGGGCTGGCCCGCAGTCAGTGCCGGGGAGCTGTTTTTT

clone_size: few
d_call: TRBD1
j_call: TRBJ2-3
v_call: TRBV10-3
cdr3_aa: CAIRTGGLSTDTQYF
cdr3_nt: TGTGCCATCAGAACAGGGGGCCTTAGCACAGATACGCAGTATTTT

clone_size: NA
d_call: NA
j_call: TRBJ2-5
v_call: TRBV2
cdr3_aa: CASSVNSFAGFGETQYF
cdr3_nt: TGTGCCAGCAGTGTTAACTCTTTCGCGGGATTCGGGGAGACCCAATACTTC

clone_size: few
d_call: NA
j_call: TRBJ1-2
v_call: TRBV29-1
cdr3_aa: CSVESVYYGYTF
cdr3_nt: TGCAGCGTTGAATCGGTCTACTATGGCTACACCTTC

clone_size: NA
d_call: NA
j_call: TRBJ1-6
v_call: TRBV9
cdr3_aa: CASSVGLDTYSPLHF
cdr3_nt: TGTGCCAGCAGCGTAGGATTGGACACGTATTCACCCCTCCACTTT

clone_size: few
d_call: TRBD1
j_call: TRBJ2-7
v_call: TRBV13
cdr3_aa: CASSLTGGGSEQYF
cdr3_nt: TGTGCCAGCAGCCTTACAGGGGGCGGAAGCGAGCAGTACTTC

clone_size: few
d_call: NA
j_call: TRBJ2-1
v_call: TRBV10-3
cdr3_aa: CAISEAGAGRSNEQFF
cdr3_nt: TGTGCCATCAGCGAGGCGGGGGCGGGGAGGTCCAATGAGCAGTTCTTC

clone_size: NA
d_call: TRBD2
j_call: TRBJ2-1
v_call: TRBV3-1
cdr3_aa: CASSPTSGILVF
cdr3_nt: TGTGCCAGCAGCCCGACTAGCGGGATATTGGTCTTC

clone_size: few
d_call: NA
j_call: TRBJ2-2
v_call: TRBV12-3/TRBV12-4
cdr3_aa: CAGGDGGELFF
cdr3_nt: TGTGCCGGAGGGGACGGCGGGGAGCTGTTTTTT

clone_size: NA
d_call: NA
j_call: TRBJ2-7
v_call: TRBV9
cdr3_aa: CASSVDLGTYEQYF
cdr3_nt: TGTGCCAGCAGCGTAGATCTGGGGACGTACGAGCAGTACTTC

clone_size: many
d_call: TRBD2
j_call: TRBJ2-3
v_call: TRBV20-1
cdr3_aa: CSARDPTSGMLDTQYF
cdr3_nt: TGCAGTGCTAGAGATCCGACTAGCGGGATGTTAGATACGCAGTATTTT

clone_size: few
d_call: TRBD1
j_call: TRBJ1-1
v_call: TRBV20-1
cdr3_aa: CSARVGTANTEAFF
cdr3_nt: TGCAGTGCTAGAGTGGGGACAGCGAACACTGAAGCTTTCTTT

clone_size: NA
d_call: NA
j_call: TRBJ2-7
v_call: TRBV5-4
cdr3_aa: CASSLVGGRLYEQYF
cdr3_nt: TGTGCCAGCAGCTTGGTTGGGGGCCGACTCTACGAGCAGTACTTC

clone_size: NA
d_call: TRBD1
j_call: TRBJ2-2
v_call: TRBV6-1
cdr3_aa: CASIWTGGAGELFF
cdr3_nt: TGTGCCAGCATCTGGACAGGGGGGGCCGGGGAGCTGTTTTTT

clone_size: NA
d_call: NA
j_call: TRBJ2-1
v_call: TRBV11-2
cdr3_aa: CASSFPSLGARRDEQFF
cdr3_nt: TGTGCCAGCAGCTTCCCTTCCCTGGGGGCGCGAAGGGATGAGCAGTTCTTC

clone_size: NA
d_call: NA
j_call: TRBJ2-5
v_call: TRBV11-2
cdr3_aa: CASSNFPGARETQYF
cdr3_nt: TGTGCCAGCAGCAACTTCCCAGGGGCCAGGGAGACCCAGTACTTC

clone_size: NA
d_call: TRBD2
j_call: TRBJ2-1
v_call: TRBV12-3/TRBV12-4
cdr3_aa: CASSLTLGTSGSNEQFF
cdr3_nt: TGTGCCAGCAGTTTAACCCTCGGGACTAGCGGGAGCAATGAGCAGTTCTTC

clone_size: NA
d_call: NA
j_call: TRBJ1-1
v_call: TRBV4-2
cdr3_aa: CASSQEGEGPWTEAFF
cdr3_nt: TGTGCCAGCAGCCAAGAGGGTGAGGGACCTTGGACTGAAGCTTTCTTT

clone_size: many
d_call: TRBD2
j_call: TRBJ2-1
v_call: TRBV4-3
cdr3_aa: CASSQGATSGRGNEQFF
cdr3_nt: TGCGCCAGCAGCCAAGGCGCGACTAGCGGGAGAGGTAATGAGCAGTTCTTC

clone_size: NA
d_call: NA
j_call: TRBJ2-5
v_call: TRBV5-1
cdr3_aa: CASSEKVRGTQYF
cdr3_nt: TGCGCCAGCAGCGAAAAAGTGAGAGGGACCCAGTACTTC

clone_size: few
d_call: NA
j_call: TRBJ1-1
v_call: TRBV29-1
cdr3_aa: CSVVTGLEAFF
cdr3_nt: TGCAGCGTTGTTACCGGTCTTGAAGCTTTCTTT

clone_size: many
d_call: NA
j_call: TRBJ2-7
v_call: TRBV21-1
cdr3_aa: CASSKGTVPYEQYF
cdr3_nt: TGTGCCAGCAGCAAAGGCACAGTACCTTACGAGCAGTACTTC

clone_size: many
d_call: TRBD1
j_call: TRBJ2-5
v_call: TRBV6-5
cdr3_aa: CASSYHGQGEETQYF
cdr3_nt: TGTGCCAGCAGTTACCACGGACAGGGAGAAGAGACCCAGTACTTC

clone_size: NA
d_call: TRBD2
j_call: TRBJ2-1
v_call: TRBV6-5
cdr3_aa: CASSYRTSGSRSEQFF
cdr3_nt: TGTGCCAGCAGTTACAGGACTAGCGGGAGTCGGAGTGAGCAGTTCTTC

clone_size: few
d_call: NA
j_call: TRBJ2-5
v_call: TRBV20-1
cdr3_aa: CSARRQGRETQYF
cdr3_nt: TGCAGTGCTAGACGTCAGGGGAGGGAGACCCAGTACTTC

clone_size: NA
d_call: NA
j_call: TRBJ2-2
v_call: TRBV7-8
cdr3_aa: CASSWDFQTGELFF
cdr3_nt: TGTGCCAGCAGCTGGGACTTTCAGACCGGGGAGCTGTTTTTT

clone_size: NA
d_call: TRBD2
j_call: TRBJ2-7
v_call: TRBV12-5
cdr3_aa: CASKAGGTYEQYF
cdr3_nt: TGTGCTAGCAAGGCGGGGGGAACCTACGAGCAGTACTTC

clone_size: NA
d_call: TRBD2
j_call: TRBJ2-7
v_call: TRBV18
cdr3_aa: CASSPPKTSGRAYEQYF
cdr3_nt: TGTGCCAGCTCACCACCCAAGACTAGCGGGAGAGCCTACGAGCAGTACTTC

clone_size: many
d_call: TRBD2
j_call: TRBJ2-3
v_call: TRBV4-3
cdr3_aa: CASSQSGRALDTQYF
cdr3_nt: TGCGCCAGCAGCCAAAGCGGGAGGGCCCTAGATACGCAGTATTTT

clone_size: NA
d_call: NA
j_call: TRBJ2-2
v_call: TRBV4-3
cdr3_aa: CASSHLKTGELFF
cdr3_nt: TGCGCCAGCAGCCATCTAAAAACCGGGGAGCTGTTTTTT

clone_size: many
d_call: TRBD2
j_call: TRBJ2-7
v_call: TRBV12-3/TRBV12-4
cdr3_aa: CASSRTSGRTHEQYF
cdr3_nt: TGTGCCAGCAGCCGGACTAGCGGGAGAACCCACGAGCAGTACTTC

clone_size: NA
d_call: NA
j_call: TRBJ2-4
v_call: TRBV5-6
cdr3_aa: CASSLGRIQYF
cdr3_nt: TGTGCCAGCAGCTTGGGCCGCATTCAGTACTTC

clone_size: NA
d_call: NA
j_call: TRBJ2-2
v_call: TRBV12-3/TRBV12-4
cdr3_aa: CASSPRRGVSGELFF
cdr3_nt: TGTGCCAGCAGTCCCAGACGCGGGGTCAGCGGGGAGCTGTTTTTT

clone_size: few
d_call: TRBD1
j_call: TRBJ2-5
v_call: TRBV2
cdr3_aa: CAMLGQEGGTQYF
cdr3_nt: TGTGCCATGCTGGGACAGGAAGGGGGGACCCAGTACTTC